These 10 T cell receptor beta chains came from one sample sequenced in a study of blood T cell repertoires in COVID-19. The repertoire was sequenced with immunoSEQ multiplex PCR; TCRdb's copy has only in-frame clones and lacks some. The data show roughly 290,000 clones, roughly 88% seen once. Specimen: PBMCs or T cells enriched from blood (not recorded which). All receptors derive from a man in his thirties or forties who had recovered from COVID-19.

The genes are TRBV4-2 and TRBJ2-3, with 9 bases fitting TRBD2. The CDR3 totals 16 residues. V shed 0 bases and J 3 bases; nucleotides not matched to a gene: 4. CDR1 and CDR2 from the germline V gene are LGHNA and YNFKEQ. The CDR3 loop is CASSQETLAGTDTQYF. The CDR3 bases are TGTGCCAGCAGCCAAGAGACTCTAGCGGGGACAGATACGCAGTATTTT.

The V call is TRBV18, the J call TRBJ1-2; D gene ambiguous. Trimming removed 0 bases from V and 8 bases from J, with 13 bases in between. The CDR3 is 14 residues long. Germline V gene sequence: CDR1 KGHSH, CDR2 LQKENI. The CDR3 region has the DNA TGTGCCAGCTCACCACCTGGTAACGCCGAGGGCTACACCTTC. Its translation: CASSPPGNAEGYTF.

The J gene is TRBJ1-3, the V gene TRBV30; D is unclear. V was trimmed by 4 bases and J by 4 bases, leaving 5 bases between them. Germline CDR1 reads GTSNPN; CDR2 reads SVGIG (reference sequence). CDR3 length equals 11 residues. CDR3 sequence reads: CAWTRGNTIYF. In DNA, the CDR3 is TGTGCCTGGACGCGGGGAAACACCATATATTTT. Filled out from reference TRBV30 and TRBJ1-3, the complete variable domain reads SQTIHQWPATLVQPVGSPLSLECTVEGTSNPNLYWYRQAAGRGLQLLFYSVGIGQISSEVPQNLSASRPQDRQFILSSKKLLLSDSGFYLCAWTRGNTIYFGEGSWLTVV.

The J gene is TRBJ2-5, the V gene TRBV4-1; 7 bases fit TRBD2. Germline V gene data show CDR1 as MGHRA and CDR2 as YSYEKL. CDR3 size: 14 residues. The V gene end was trimmed by 3 bases and the J gene end by 3 bases; junction bases not matched to a gene: 4. CDR3 sequence reads: CASSHGGEEETQYF. The CDR3 coding sequence is TGCGCCAGCAGCCATGGGGGGGAGGAAGAGACCCAGTACTTC.

The CDR3 DNA reads TGTGCCAGCAGCGTTAGCGGGGGGAGCACAGATACGCAGTATTTT. Translating gives CASSVSGGSTDTQYF. The chain couples TRBV9 to TRBJ2-3; TRBD2 matches at 10 bases. Per germline, CDR1 SGDLS and CDR2 YYNGEE. The CDR3 runs to 15 residues. The V segment lost 2 bases and the J segment 0 bases; nucleotides outside the gene matches: 0.

The chain is built from TRBV30 and TRBJ2-7, with D perhaps matching TRBD2 (6 bases). Germline CDR1 reads GTSNPN; CDR2 reads SVGIG (reference sequence). With 0 bases removed from V and 5 bases from J, the gap between germline ends came to 11 bases. The CDR3 contains 13 residues. This CDR3 reads CAWSVNWEDEQYF. The CDR3 DNA sequence: TGTGCCTGGAGTGTAAACTGGGAGGACGAGCAGTACTTC.

V and J are TRBV18 and TRBJ1-1; perhaps TRBD1 as D (5 bases). The CDR3 totals 14 residues. CDR1 and CDR2 from the germline V gene are KGHSH and LQKENI. The V and J ends lost 6 bases and 4 bases respectively, with 15 bases between them. This CDR3 is CASSQTTGSTEAFF. In DNA, the CDR3 is TGTGCCAGCTCCCAAACCACAGGTAGCACTGAAGCTTTCTTT.

The chain links TRBV9 to TRBJ2-7, with 11 bases lining up with TRBD2. Germline lookup yields CDR1 SGDLS and CDR2 YYNGEE. CDR3 size: 15 residues. Trimming removed 3 bases from V and 0 bases from J; junction bases left unmatched: 2. This chain's CDR3 is CASSDGTSGSYEQYF. CDR3 nucleotide sequence: TGTGCCAGCAGCGACGGGACTAGCGGCTCCTACGAGCAGTACTTC.

The chain links TRBV5-1 to TRBJ1-4; 8 positions match TRBD1. V was pared by 4 bases and J by 8 bases, with 13 bases of the junction left unmatched. From germline, CDR1 is SGHRS and CDR2 YFSETQ. The CDR3 contains 16 residues. This CDR3 is CASSSRAGTGGEKLFF. The CDR3 DNA is TGCGCCAGCAGCAGCCGAGCCGGGACAGGAGGAGAAAAACTGTTTTTT.

This clone was seen more than once but under ten times. J is TRBJ2-5 and V is TRBV9; D call uncertain. Germline V gene lookup returns CDR1 SGDLS and CDR2 YYNGEE. Trimming took 0 bases from V and 0 from J, leaving 6 bases between them. CDR3 length: 14 residues. For the CDR3, the DNA is TGTGCCAGCAGCGTAGCCCCTTACCAAGAGACCCAGTACTTC. Amino acids: CASSVAPYQETQYF.